The 18 T cell receptor beta chains below all came from one sample that was sequenced in a study of T cells in Graves' hyperthyroidism and ophthalmopathy (dated by TCRdb to the late 2010s). Receptors were amplified or captured by multiplex PCR. The sample was run on an Illumina HiSeq 2000. Amplification of TCR beta CDR3 regions was carried out from RNA transcripts. The TCR CDR3 was subjected to a first round of RT-PCR using the HTBI primer set and the Qiagen OneStep RT-PCR kit. Through fastp at Q25 and MiXCR, TCRdb rebuilt clones from the public reads, retaining in-frame beta chains. A single entry per CDR3 protein holds the most common genes and DNA from its merged rows. For this sample the table gives about 500,000 distinct CDR3 sequences, of which approximately 15% were detected only once. The top ten clonotypes cover less than 20% of the sample. Sequencing input: blood. These receptors originate from a young woman with Graves' hyperthyroidism.

This clonotype was seen repeatedly, ten times or more. The chain uses TRBV12-5 and TRBJ2-7, with TRBD2 matching 11 bases. CDR1 is LGHNT, CDR2 FRNRAP, per germline. The CDR3 sequence is 17 residues long. J was trimmed by 4 bases and V by 8 bases; bases with no gene match: 16. CDR3: CASQRGLADTKVYEQYV. The CDR3 nucleotides read TGTGCTAGTCAAAGGGGACTAGCGGATACAAAGGTGTACGAGCAGTACGTC.

This chain links TRBV6-2 or TRBV6-3 with TRBJ1-5; D ambiguous. The CDR3 has 15 amino acids. Germline values: CDR1 MNHEY, CDR2 SVGEGT. Trimming removed 0 bases at V and 0 bases at J, with 6 bases between. In DNA form, the CDR3 reads TGTGCCAGCAGTTACTCCGGGATTAGCAATCAGCCCCAGCATTTT. Translation: CASSYSGISNQPQHF.

In its sample, this clonotype was seen many times. The genes are TRBV12-3 or TRBV12-4 and TRBJ1-2; D gene unclear. V shed 1 base and J shed 8 bases, with 14 bases lying between them. The CDR3 runs to 14 residues. The CDR3: CASSLGLSTLGYTF. The CDR3 bases are TGTGCCAGCAGTTTAGGGTTGTCAACTCTCGGCTACACCTTC.

The DNA for the CDR3 is TGTGCCAGCCGTGGTGGGGAGACAGGGGCTGGAAACACCATATATTTT. It yields the protein CASRGGETGAGNTIYF. V and J are TRBV3-1 and TRBJ1-3; 8 nucleotides match TRBD1. V trimming: 8 bases; J trimming: 2 bases; junction bases outside the gene matches: 11. The CDR3 has 16 amino acids. The germline CDR1 and CDR2 sequences are LGHDT and YNNKEL (reference sequence). The entire variable domain, with the rest obtained from reference TRBV3-1 and TRBJ1-3, is as follows: DTAVSQTPKYLVTQMGNDKSIKCEQNLGHDTMYWYKQDSKKFLKIMFSYNNKELIINETVPNRFSPKSPDKAHLNLHINSLELGDSAVYFCASRGGETGAGNTIYFGEGSWLTVV.

This clonotype was picked up a small number of times. This sequence joins TRBV6-1 and TRBJ1-2; D perhaps matches TRBD1 (6 bases). This CDR3 spans 15 amino acids. V lost 8 bases, J lost 0 bases, and 16 bases lay in between. The germline V gene has CDR1 MNHNS and CDR2 SASEGT. The CDR3 protein is CASQFRDTTNYGYTF. CDR3 nucleotide sequence: TGTGCCAGCCAATTCCGGGACACCACTAACTATGGCTACACCTTC.

The chain carries TRBV29-1 and TRBJ2-2; no clear D gene. The CDR3 is 15 residues long. V shed 6 bases and J shed 0 bases, with 14 bases lying between them. Germline CDR1 is SQVTM and CDR2 is ANQGSEA. The CDR3 coding sequence is TGCAGCGTGTTATACCCTACCTCGAACACCGGGGAGCTGTTTTTT. It codes for CSVLYPTSNTGELFF.

Many counts were recorded for this clonotype. V is TRBV10-3 and J is TRBJ2-3; possible D gene TRBD2, 6 bases. The CDR3 consists of 15 residues. Between the trimmed V and J ends, which lost 9 bases and 2 bases, there was a span of 18 bases. Germline V CDR1 and CDR2: ENHRY, SYGVKD. CDR3 coding DNA: TGTGCCATTTCGCCGGGACTGCAGACCACAGATACGCAGTATTTT. This codes for CAISPGLQTTDTQYF.

The chain employs TRBV12-5 and TRBJ1-5; 8 nucleotides align to TRBD1. V shed 1 base and J 4 bases; nucleotides not matched to a gene: 6. Germline V gene sequence: CDR1 LGHNT, CDR2 FRNRAP. The CDR3 totals 16 residues. The CDR3 is CASGLDAGTGNQPQHF. The CDR3 nucleotides read TGTGCTAGTGGTTTGGATGCCGGGACAGGTAATCAGCCCCAGCATTTT. Together with reference TRBV12-5 and TRBJ1-5, the CDR3 gives the full variable domain: DARVTQTPRHKVTEMGQEVTMRCQPILGHNTVFWYRQTMMQGLELLAYFRNRAPLDDSGMPKDRFSAEMPDATLATLKIQPSEPRDSAVYFCASGLDAGTGNQPQHFGDGTRLSIL.

This clonotype was seen repeatedly, ten times or more. The rearrangement joins TRBV4-1 to TRBJ2-5, with a weak D call TRBD2 (7 bases). The V gene lost 0 bases and the J gene lost 4 bases, with 15 bases spanning the gap. CDR3 length: 16 amino acids. Per germline, CDR1 MGHRA and CDR2 YSYEKL. CDR3 bases: TGCGCCAGCAGCCAAGATGGGGCAGGGGAGGGAGAGACCCAGTACTTC. Protein sequence: CASSQDGAGEGETQYF.

This clonotype was recorded at least ten times. CDR3 sequence (DNA): TGTGCCAGTACTACGGGACTAGCGGGAGGAACGCTATCCTACAATGAGCAGTTCTTC. Protein: CASTTGLAGGTLSYNEQFF. This chain connects TRBV12-3 or TRBV12-4 to TRBJ2-1; 15 bases fit TRBD2. V shed 9 bases and J 1 base; nucleotides not matched to a gene: 13. The CDR3 is 19 residues long.

The sample holds many counts of this clonotype. CDR3 region: CASSRWAGGGNSQPQHF. The DNA of the CDR3 is TGTGCCAGTAGTAGGTGGGCCGGGGGGGGGAATAGTCAGCCCCAGCATTTT. The chain couples TRBV19 to TRBJ1-5; possibly TRBD1 for D (5 bases). Looked up from germline, CDR1 is LNHDA and CDR2 is SQIVND (reference sequence). The CDR3 consists of 17 residues. Trimming removed 4 bases at V and 6 bases at J, with 22 bases between.

Ten or more counts support this clonotype. The chain employs TRBV15 and TRBJ1-5; D gene uncertain. CDR1 is LNHNV and CDR2 is YYDKDF in the germline V gene (reference sequence). The CDR3 is 16 amino acids. Deletions cut 4 bases from V and 3 bases from J, with 16 bases between. The CDR3 loop is CATSMFAGRYNQPQHF. Written as DNA, the CDR3 is TGTGCCACCAGCATGTTCGCTGGACGGTACAATCAGCCCCAGCATTTT.

This clonotype was recorded many times. The chain couples TRBV3-1 to TRBJ1-4; TRBD1 is a possible D gene (6 bases). CDR1 and CDR2 from the germline V gene are LGHDT and YNNKEL (reference sequence). Trimming shortened V by 1 base and J by 6 bases, and 15 bases separated the two germline ends. This CDR3 comprises 16 residues. Written as DNA, the CDR3 is TGTGCCAGCAGCCAAGCCAACAGGGACCGTCATGAAAAACTGTTTTTT. Translation: CASSQANRDRHEKLFF. Full variable domain (remainder filled in from reference TRBV3-1 and TRBJ1-4): DTAVSQTPKYLVTQMGNDKSIKCEQNLGHDTMYWYKQDSKKFLKIMFSYNNKELIINETVPNRFSPKSPDKAHLNLHINSLELGDSAVYFCASSQANRDRHEKLFFGSGTQLSVL.

The CDR3 sequence is CATSDPGTVTVNEQFF. Here the CDR3 DNA reads TGTGCCACCAGTGATCCCGGGACGGTGACGGTGAATGAGCAGTTCTTC. The chain couples TRBV24-1 to TRBJ2-1; D tentatively reads TRBD1 or TRBD2 (5 bases each). The CDR3 loop spans 16 amino acids. Deletions cut 3 bases from V and 7 bases from J, with 18 bases between. The V gene's germline CDR1 is KGHDR and CDR2 SFDVKD.

As to this clonotype: Being one base from a much bigger clone, this may be a read error. The gene calls are TRBV24-1 and TRBJ2-3; 11 bases fit TRBD2. The CDR3 totals 15 residues. Germline V gene lookup returns CDR1 KGHDR and CDR2 SFDVKD. CDR3 sequence (DNA): TGTGTCACCAGTGGGGGACTAGCGGGCACAGATACGCAGTATTTT. Protein: CVTSGGLAGTDTQYF.

This clonotype has ten or more counts. The chain is built from TRBV2 and TRBJ2-7; TRBD1 agrees at 7 bases. Germline CDR1 reads SNHLY; CDR2 reads FYNNEI. The J segment lost 1 base and the V segment lost 5 bases, leaving 5 bases of the junction unmatched. This CDR3 region has 14 residues. CDR3 region: CASSSRDRSYEQYV. CDR3 in DNA: TGTGCCAGCAGTAGCCGGGACAGATCCTACGAGCAGTACGTC.

This clonotype was recorded a few times. The CDR3 spells CASSFRGGAFNEQFF. CDR3 DNA sequence: TGTGCCAGCAGCTTCCGGGGGGGAGCATTCAATGAGCAGTTCTTC. The J gene is TRBJ2-1, the V gene TRBV5-4; 8 bases are shared with TRBD2. Germline V gene sequence: CDR1 SGHNT, CDR2 YYREEE (reference sequence). The CDR3 is 15 residues long. Trimming removed 2 bases from V and 6 bases from J; junction bases left unmatched: 7.

V and J are TRBV20-1 and TRBJ2-7, with 8 bases fitting TRBD2. CDR1 and CDR2 from the germline V gene are DFQATT and SNEGSKA (reference sequence). The CDR3 extends over 13 amino acids. With 1 base clipped from V and 3 bases from J, the junction kept 2 bases outside the gene matches. This chain's CDR3 is CSARGTSIYEQYF. The CDR3 nucleotides read TGCAGTGCTAGAGGGACTAGCATCTACGAGCAGTACTTC.